This T cell receptor (beta chain) is drawn from a study of human T cells and chemical hapten exposure. Each CDR3 protein is one row after TCRdb ran MiXCR on the RACE reads. The table has about 110,000 distinct CDR3 sequences, 11% seen once. Germline V CDR1 and CDR2: SGHTA, FQGNSA. Trimming removed 3 bases from V and 2 bases from J; junction bases left unmatched: 6. The CDR3 has 15 residues. This clonotype was detected many times. Time point noted: patch test 1, 2 weeks after DPC sensitization. The treatment denotes: therapeutic diphenylcyclopropenone sensitization with weekly scalp DPC. The receptor was isolated from a middle-aged woman with alopecia areata. Some clones in this sample may be carry-over from other donors' samples. This chain connects TRBV7-2 to TRBJ2-5; 7 nucleotides match TRBD2. The sequenced sample was whole blood, obtained in connection with sensitization to the hapten diphenylcyclopropenone (DPC). CDR3 residues: CASSFSSGRQETQYF. In DNA, the CDR3 is TGTGCCAGCAGCTTCTCTAGCGGCCGTCAAGAGACCCAGTACTTC. Looking up the rest from reference TRBV7-2 and TRBJ2-5 gives the full variable domain: GAGVSQSPSNKVTEKGKDVELRCDPISGHTALYWYRQSLGQGLEFLIYFQGNSAPDKSGLPSDRFSAERTGGSVSTLTIQRTQQEDSAVYLCASSFSSGRQETQYFGPGTRLLVL.